This T cell receptor (beta chain) was identified in a study of shared clonotypes between healthy human individuals. Germline V CDR1 and CDR2: SQVTM, ANQGSEA. The CDR3 extends over 14 amino acids. Trimming took off 4 bases at V and 0 bases at J, with 7 bases between the two ends. Measured with immunoSEQ multiplex PCR; TCRdb has only the in-frame clones, and not every one. The table lists 2 million to 2.5 million clones, 80% to 95% of them singletons. The chain recombines TRBV29-1 with TRBJ2-6; no definite D call. The sequence came from a man aged 18-30 years in good health. Some clones in this sample may be carry-over from other donors' samples. The source material was naive CD4+ T cells from PBMCs. Subset reported: CD45RA+ positively selected. The CDR3 loop reads CSVGNHSGANVLTF. As DNA, the CDR3 is TGCAGCGTTGGCAATCACTCTGGGGCCAACGTCCTGACTTTC.